These 23 T cell receptor beta chains came from one sample sequenced in a study of blood T cell repertoires in COVID-19 (dated by TCRdb to the early 2020s). The method was the immunoSEQ multiplex PCR assay. Held by TCRdb, this immuneACCESS table contains in-frame sequences only and omits some clones. Under half of the omission traces to an unresolved V gene where checked; the cause of the rest is unknown. Counted in this sample were 200,000 or so clones; over 75% of them appeared once. The ten top clones hold about 3.5% of the sample. Sequencing was performed on PBMCs or T cells enriched from blood (not recorded which). Receptor source: a woman in her late teens or twenties in a cohort exposed to, infected with or recovered from COVID-19 (not recorded which).

The CDR3 is CATSDSGGYNQPQHF. The CDR3 DNA reads as TGTGCCACCAGTGACTCAGGGGGCTACAATCAGCCCCAGCATTTT. This sequence joins TRBV24-1 and TRBJ1-5, with 8 bases that match TRBD1. CDR1 and CDR2 (germline): KGHDR, SFDVKD. After removal of 4 bases from V and 3 bases from J, the junction contained 4 bases not matched to a gene. The CDR3 sequence is 15 residues long.

V and J are TRBV9 and TRBJ1-6; TRBD1 agrees at 8 bases. Trimming took 4 bases from V and 7 from J; bases not matched to a gene: 16. The CDR3 sequence is 18 residues long. Looked up from germline, CDR1 is SGDLS and CDR2 is YYNGEE. CDR3 DNA: TGTGCCAGCAGCTCCGCCCGGGGGACAGGCGCGGGGAATTCACCCCTCCACTTT. Translated, it gives CASSSARGTGAGNSPLHF.

The V and J genes are TRBV15 and TRBJ1-2, with 7 positions matching TRBD1. Germline CDR1 and CDR2: LNHNV and YYDKDF (reference sequence). After removal of 0 bases from V and 2 bases from J, the junction contained 0 bases not matched to a gene. The CDR3 extends over 14 amino acids. The CDR3 DNA sequence: TGTGCCACCAGCAGAGAACAGGGGAACTATGGCTACACCTTC. It translates to CATSREQGNYGYTF.

The chain combines TRBV5-1 with TRBJ1-1, with a weak D call TRBD1 (6 bases). V was trimmed by 1 base and J by 4 bases, leaving 14 bases between them. This CDR3 has 15 amino acids. Germline CDR1 SGHRS, CDR2 YFSETQ. CDR3 residues: CASSLLAGETTEAFF. Written as DNA, the CDR3 is TGCGCCAGCAGCTTGTTGGCAGGGGAGACCACTGAAGCTTTCTTT.

The gene calls are TRBV19 and TRBJ1-3; D remains unclear. V was clipped by 7 bases and J by 7 bases, with 17 bases between them. The CDR3 loop spans 14 amino acids. Germline V CDR1 and CDR2: LNHDA, SQIVND (reference sequence). CDR3 in amino acids: CASMVAGRVNTIYF. DNA of the CDR3: TGTGCCAGTATGGTGGCGGGGAGGGTGAACACCATATATTTT. Full variable domain (rest looked up from reference TRBV19 and TRBJ1-3): DGGITQSPKYLFRKEGQNVTLSCEQNLNHDAMYWYRQDPGQGLRLIYYSQIVNDFQKGDIAEGYSVSREKKESFPLTVTSAQKNPTAFYLCASMVAGRVNTIYFGEGSWLTVV.

CDR3 in amino acids: CASYGNTEAFF. The CDR3 DNA is TGTGCCAGCTACGGGAACACTGAAGCTTTCTTT. The V and J genes are TRBV28 and TRBJ1-1; D gene unclear. CDR1 MDHEN and CDR2 SYDVKM come from the germline V gene. V was trimmed by 8 bases and J by 1 base, leaving 5 bases between them. This CDR3 region has 11 residues.

The rearrangement links TRBV19 to TRBJ2-5; 8 nucleotides line up with TRBD2. The V gene's germline CDR1 is LNHDA and CDR2 SQIVND (reference sequence). V lost 4 bases to trimming and J lost 4 bases; unmatched junction nucleotides: 5. The CDR3 is 14 residues long. Written as DNA, the CDR3 is TGTGCCAGTAGTAGGAGCGGGAGAGGAGAGACCCAGTACTTC. It yields the protein CASSRSGRGETQYF.

The chain has TRBV11-2 and TRBJ2-1; possible D gene TRBD2, 5 bases. With 3 bases removed from V and 0 bases from J, the gap between germline ends came to 12 bases. Germline assignment: CDR1 SGHAT and CDR2 FQNNGV. The CDR3 has 16 amino acids. Here the CDR3 reads CASSLRGMSSYNEQFF. DNA of the CDR3: TGTGCCAGCAGCTTGAGAGGGATGAGCTCCTACAATGAGCAGTTCTTC.

The chain employs TRBV3-1 (or the pseudogene TRBV3-2) and TRBJ2-3; 7 nucleotides match TRBD1. The germline gives CDR1 LGHDT, CDR2 YNNKEL (reference sequence). The CDR3 has 15 amino acids. Trimming at V came to 4 bases and at J to 2 bases, leaving 6 bases not matched to a gene. The CDR3 protein is CASSPSEGATDTQYF. The CDR3 DNA is TGTGCCAGCAGCCCAAGTGAGGGGGCCACAGATACGCAGTATTTT.

The V call is TRBV5-4, the J call TRBJ2-2; TRBD1 agrees at 9 bases. CDR1 SGHNT and CDR2 YYREEE come from the germline V gene (reference sequence). The CDR3 consists of 16 residues. The V and J ends lost 0 bases and 6 bases, in that order; junction bases with no gene match: 6. This CDR3 reads CASSLAYRQGAGELFF. As DNA, the CDR3 is TGTGCCAGCAGCTTGGCCTATCGACAGGGGGCCGGGGAGCTGTTTTTT. Together with reference TRBV5-4 and TRBJ2-2, the CDR3 gives the full variable domain: ETGVTQSPTHLIKTRGQQVTLRCSSQSGHNTVSWYQQALGQGPQFIFQYYREEENGRGNFPPRFSGLQFPNYSSELNVNALELDDSALYLCASSLAYRQGAGELFFGEGSRLTVL.

The rearrangement joins TRBV21-1 to TRBJ2-5; the D call of TRBD1 is as the table states it, not checked on the DNA. TRBV21-1 is an annotated pseudogene. The CDR3 runs to 17 residues. This CDR3 reads CASSTRCGQPYQETQYF. The CDR3 coding sequence is TGTGCCAGCAGCACCCGCTGTGGACAGCCGTACCAAGAGACCCAGTACTTC.

V and J are TRBV11-2 and TRBJ2-4; maybe TRBD2 (5 bases). This CDR3 region has 15 residues. Trimming shortened V by 1 base and J by 2 bases, and 9 bases separated the two germline ends. The germline CDR1 and CDR2 sequences are SGHAT and FQNNGV. The CDR3 is CASSLGSGTKNIQYF. CDR3 coding DNA: TGTGCCAGCAGCTTAGGGAGCGGAACCAAAAACATTCAGTACTTC.

This chain uses TRBV10-3 with TRBJ1-6, with 7 positions matching TRBD1. Trimming cost V 3 bases and J 6 bases; bases outside gene matches: 5. CDR1 ENHRY and CDR2 SYGVKD come from the germline V gene. The CDR3 consists of 15 residues. The CDR3 region is CAISETGQLNSPLHF. The CDR3 DNA is TGTGCCATCAGTGAAACGGGACAGCTTAATTCACCCCTCCACTTT.

The chain is built from TRBV28 and TRBJ2-5; D is possibly TRBD1 (5 bases). Trimming removed 4 bases at V and 9 bases at J, with 12 bases between. The length of the CDR3 is 12 residues. Germline V CDR1 and CDR2: MDHEN, SYDVKM. The CDR3 DNA is TGTGCCAGCAGTTCCAGCCTAGGGGCCCAGTACTTC. Translation: CASSSSLGAQYF.

The chain has TRBV5-1 and TRBJ2-1, with TRBD2 matching over 13 bases. Germline V gene sequence: CDR1 SGHRS, CDR2 YFSETQ. V shed 4 bases, J shed 4 bases, and the junction held 11 bases outside the gene matches. CDR3 length: 18 amino acids. CDR3 loop: CASSPTGTSGVSYNEQFF. DNA of the CDR3: TGCGCCAGCAGCCCCACCGGGACTAGCGGGGTGAGTTACAATGAGCAGTTCTTC.

This clone was counted a single time. The CDR3 nucleotides read TGTGCCATCAGTCCCGAGGGAGATCAGCCCCAGCATTTT. Its protein is CAISPEGDQPQHF. The chain couples TRBV10-3 to TRBJ1-5, with D unresolved. Trimming took off 5 bases at V and 5 bases at J, with 10 bases between the two ends. Germline CDR1 reads ENHRY; CDR2 reads SYGVKD. The CDR3 loop spans 13 amino acids.

V and J are TRBV27 and TRBJ2-7; weak D call: TRBD1 (5 bases). The ends were cut back, 8 bases at V and 4 bases at J, with 9 bases in the middle. CDR3 length: 11 residues. Germline lookup yields CDR1 MNHEY and CDR2 SMNVEV (reference sequence). The CDR3 DNA follows: TGTGCCAGCTCGCAGGGTTACGAGCAGTACTTC. Translation: CASSQGYEQYF.

The J gene is TRBJ1-2, the V gene TRBV5-4; D unclear. The CDR3 sequence is 14 residues long. Germline V lookup: CDR1 SGHNT, CDR2 YYREEE (reference sequence). The V end was cut by 5 bases, the J end by 0 bases, with 11 bases between. The DNA of the CDR3 is TGTGCCAGCAGTCCAAATGGAGCTAACTATGGCTACACCTTC. As protein: CASSPNGANYGYTF.

The J gene is TRBJ2-1, the V gene TRBV28, with 7 bases aligning to TRBD1. Germline V gives CDR1 MDHEN, CDR2 SYDVKM. The CDR3 has 15 amino acids. V shed 7 bases and J 3 bases; nucleotides not matched to a gene: 9. CDR3 amino acids: CASTRGGASYNEQFF. The CDR3, as DNA: TGTGCCAGCACCCGAGGGGGCGCCAGCTACAATGAGCAGTTCTTC.

The chain links TRBV19 to TRBJ1-1, with 9 bases aligning to TRBD1. V lost 7 bases to trimming and J lost 0 bases; unmatched junction nucleotides: 9. Per the germline V gene, CDR1 is LNHDA and CDR2 is SQIVND (reference sequence). The CDR3 consists of 16 residues. The CDR3 loop reads CASTYGQGTMNTEAFF. The CDR3 DNA reads as TGTGCCAGTACCTATGGACAGGGGACCATGAACACTGAAGCTTTCTTT.

The genes are TRBV10-3 and TRBJ1-1; perhaps TRBD1 as D (5 bases). The V gene lost 4 bases and the J gene lost 5 bases, with 20 bases spanning the gap. This CDR3 has 16 residues. From germline, CDR1 is ENHRY and CDR2 SYGVKD. DNA of the CDR3: TGTGCCATCAGTGCGTACAGGCAAGGATCGGTGACTGAAGCTTTCTTT. Its protein is CAISAYRQGSVTEAFF.

The genes are TRBV9 and TRBJ2-1, with 11 bases identical to TRBD2. The V gene's germline CDR1 is SGDLS and CDR2 YYNGEE. The V gene end was trimmed by 3 bases and the J gene end by 6 bases; junction bases not matched to a gene: 5. The CDR3 has 15 amino acids. The CDR3 nucleotides are TGTGCCAGCAGCGATAGCGGGAGGGCCGGCAATGAGCAGTTCTTC. This sequence encodes CASSDSGRAGNEQFF.

This clone was found once. The rearrangement uses TRBV9 and TRBJ2-2; TRBD2 agrees at 11 bases. V trimming: 5 bases; J trimming: 2 bases; junction bases outside the gene matches: 2. CDR1 is SGDLS and CDR2 is YYNGEE in the germline V gene. The CDR3 totals 15 residues. CDR3 in DNA: TGTGCCAGCAGGACTAGCGGGACTAACACCGGGGAGCTGTTTTTT. It yields the protein CASRTSGTNTGELFF.